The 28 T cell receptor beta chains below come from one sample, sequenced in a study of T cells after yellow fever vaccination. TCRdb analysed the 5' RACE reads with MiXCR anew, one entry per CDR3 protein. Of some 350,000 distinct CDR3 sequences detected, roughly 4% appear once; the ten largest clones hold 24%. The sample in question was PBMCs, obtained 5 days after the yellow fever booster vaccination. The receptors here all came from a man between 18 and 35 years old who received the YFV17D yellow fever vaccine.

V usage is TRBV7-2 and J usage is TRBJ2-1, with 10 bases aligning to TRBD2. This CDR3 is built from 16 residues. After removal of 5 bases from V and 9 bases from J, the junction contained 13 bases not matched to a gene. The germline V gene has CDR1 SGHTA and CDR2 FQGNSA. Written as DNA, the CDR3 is TGTGCCAGCAGCGCCCGTCGCAGCGGGGGGGCAGGTGAGCAGTTCTTC. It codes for CASSARRSGGAGEQFF. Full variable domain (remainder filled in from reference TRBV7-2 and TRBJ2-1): GAGVSQSPSNKVTEKGKDVELRCDPISGHTALYWYRQSLGQGLEFLIYFQGNSAPDKSGLPSDRFSAERTGGSVSTLTIQRTQQEDSAVYLCASSARRSGGAGEQFFGPGTRLTVL.

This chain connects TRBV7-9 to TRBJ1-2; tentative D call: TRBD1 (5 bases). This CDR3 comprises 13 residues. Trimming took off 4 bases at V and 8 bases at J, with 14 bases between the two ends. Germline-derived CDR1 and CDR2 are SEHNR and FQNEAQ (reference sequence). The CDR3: CASSSRDVRGYTF. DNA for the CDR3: TGTGCCAGCAGCTCGAGGGACGTCAGAGGCTACACCTTC.

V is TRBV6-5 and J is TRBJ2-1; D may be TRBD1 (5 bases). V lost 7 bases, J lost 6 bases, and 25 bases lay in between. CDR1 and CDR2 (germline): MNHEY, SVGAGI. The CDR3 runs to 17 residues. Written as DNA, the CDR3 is TGTGCCAGCACCTCCGGGCAGGGTGCCCGTGCGGCCAATGAGCAGTTCTTC. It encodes CASTSGQGARAANEQFF.

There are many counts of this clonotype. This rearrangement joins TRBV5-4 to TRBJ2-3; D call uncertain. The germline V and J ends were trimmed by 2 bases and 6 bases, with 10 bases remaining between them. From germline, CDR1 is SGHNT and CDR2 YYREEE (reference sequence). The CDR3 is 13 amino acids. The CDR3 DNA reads TGTGCCAGCAGCTTACCTCATGAGGATACGCAGTATTTT. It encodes CASSLPHEDTQYF.

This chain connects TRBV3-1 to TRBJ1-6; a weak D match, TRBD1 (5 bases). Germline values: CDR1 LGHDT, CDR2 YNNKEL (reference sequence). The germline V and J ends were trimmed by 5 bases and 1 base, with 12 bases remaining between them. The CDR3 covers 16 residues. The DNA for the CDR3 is TGTGCCAGCAGCACAGGACCAAGGTCCTATAATTCACCCCTCCACTTT. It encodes CASSTGPRSYNSPLHF.

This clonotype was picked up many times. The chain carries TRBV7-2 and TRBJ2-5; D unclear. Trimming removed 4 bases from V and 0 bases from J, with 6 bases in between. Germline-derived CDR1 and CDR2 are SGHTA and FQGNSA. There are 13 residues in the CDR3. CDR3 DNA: TGTGCCAGCAGCTCCTCTAACCAAGAGACCCAGTACTTC. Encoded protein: CASSSSNQETQYF.

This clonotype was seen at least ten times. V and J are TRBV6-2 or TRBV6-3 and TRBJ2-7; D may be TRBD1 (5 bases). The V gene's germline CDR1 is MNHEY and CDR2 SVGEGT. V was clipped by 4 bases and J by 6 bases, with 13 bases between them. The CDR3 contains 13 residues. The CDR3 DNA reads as TGTGCCAGCAGTTCACAGGTTTTCTCCGAGCAGTACGTC. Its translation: CASSSQVFSEQYV.

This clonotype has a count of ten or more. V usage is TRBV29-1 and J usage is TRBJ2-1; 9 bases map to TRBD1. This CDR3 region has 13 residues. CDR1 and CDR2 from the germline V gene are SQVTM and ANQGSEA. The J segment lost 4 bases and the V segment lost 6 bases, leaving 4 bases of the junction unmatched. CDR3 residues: CSVPTGGYNEQFF. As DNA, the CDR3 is TGCAGCGTACCGACAGGGGGGTACAATGAGCAGTTCTTC.

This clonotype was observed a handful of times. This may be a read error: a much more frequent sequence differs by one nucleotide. The CDR3 here is CASSLEYEQFF. CDR3 coding DNA: TGTGCCAGCAGCTTGGAGTATGAGCAGTTCTTC. The chain joins TRBV5-4 to TRBJ2-1; D is unclear. The CDR3 spans 11 residues. The germline CDR1 and CDR2 sequences are SGHNT and YYREEE (reference sequence). The V end was cut by 0 bases, the J end by 8 bases, with 3 bases between.

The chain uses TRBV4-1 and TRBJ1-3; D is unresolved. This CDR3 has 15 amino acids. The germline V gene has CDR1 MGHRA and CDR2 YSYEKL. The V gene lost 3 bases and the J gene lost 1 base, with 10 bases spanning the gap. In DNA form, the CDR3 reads TGCGCCAGCAGCCAGGCTCTAGGGTCTGGAAACACCATATATTTT. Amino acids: CASSQALGSGNTIYF.

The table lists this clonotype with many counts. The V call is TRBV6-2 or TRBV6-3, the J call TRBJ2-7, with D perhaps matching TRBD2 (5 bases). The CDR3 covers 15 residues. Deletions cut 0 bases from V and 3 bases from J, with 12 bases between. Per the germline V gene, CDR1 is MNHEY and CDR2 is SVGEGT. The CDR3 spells CASSYSYGEGYEQYV. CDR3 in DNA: TGTGCCAGCAGTTACTCTTACGGCGAGGGCTACGAGCAGTACGTC.

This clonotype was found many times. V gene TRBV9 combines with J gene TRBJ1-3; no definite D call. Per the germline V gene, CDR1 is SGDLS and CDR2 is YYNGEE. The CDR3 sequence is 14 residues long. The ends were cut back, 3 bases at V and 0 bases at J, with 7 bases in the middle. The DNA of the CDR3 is TGTGCCAGCAGCGATGATGACTCTGGAAACACCATATATTTT. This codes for CASSDDDSGNTIYF.

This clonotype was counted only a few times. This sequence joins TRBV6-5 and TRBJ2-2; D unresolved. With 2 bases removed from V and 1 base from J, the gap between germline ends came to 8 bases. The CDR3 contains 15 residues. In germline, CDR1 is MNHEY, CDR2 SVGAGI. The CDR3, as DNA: TGTGCCAGCAGTTACGGGCAGGTGAACACCGGGGAGCTGTTTTTT. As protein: CASSYGQVNTGELFF.

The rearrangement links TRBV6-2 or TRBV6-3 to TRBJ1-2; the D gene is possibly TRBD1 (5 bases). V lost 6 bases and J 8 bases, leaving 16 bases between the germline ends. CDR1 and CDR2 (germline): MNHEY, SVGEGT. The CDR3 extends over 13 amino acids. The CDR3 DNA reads TGTGCCAGCAGGACCGGCAGGGCACGGGGCTACACCTTC. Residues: CASRTGRARGYTF.

CDR3 in amino acids: CASSSRLDSDTQYF. The CDR3 bases are TGTGCCAGCAGTTCTCGACTTGACTCAGATACGCAGTATTTT. The gene calls are TRBV12-3 or TRBV12-4 and TRBJ2-3; D unclear. The CDR3 has 14 residues. The germline V and J ends were trimmed by 4 bases and 4 bases, with 12 bases remaining between them.

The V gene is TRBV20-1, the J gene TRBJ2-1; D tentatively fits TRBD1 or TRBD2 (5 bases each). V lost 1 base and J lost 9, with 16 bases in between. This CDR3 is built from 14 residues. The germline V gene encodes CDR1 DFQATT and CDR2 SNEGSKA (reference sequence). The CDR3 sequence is CSARAGQTKGEQFF. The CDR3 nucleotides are TGCAGTGCTAGAGCGGGGCAAACTAAGGGTGAGCAGTTCTTC.

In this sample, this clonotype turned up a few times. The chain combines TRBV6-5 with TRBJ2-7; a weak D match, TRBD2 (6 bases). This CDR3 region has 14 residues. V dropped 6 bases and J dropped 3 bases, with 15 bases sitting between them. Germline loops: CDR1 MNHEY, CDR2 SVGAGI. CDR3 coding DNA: TGTGCCAGCAGACAAATGCTAGCGAGCTACGAGCAGTACGTC. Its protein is CASRQMLASYEQYV.

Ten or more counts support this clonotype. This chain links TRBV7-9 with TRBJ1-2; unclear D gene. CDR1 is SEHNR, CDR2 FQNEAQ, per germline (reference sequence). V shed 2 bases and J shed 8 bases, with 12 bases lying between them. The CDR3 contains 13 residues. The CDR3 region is CASSLRNTEGYTF. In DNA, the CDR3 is TGTGCCAGCAGCTTACGGAACACAGAGGGCTACACCTTC.

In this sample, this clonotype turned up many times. CDR3 in amino acids: CASSLGALRGRNEQFF. The CDR3 DNA reads TGTGCCAGCAGCTTAGGGGCGCTGCGGGGCCGCAATGAGCAGTTCTTC. The chain couples TRBV7-9 to TRBJ2-1, with a weak D call TRBD2 (6 bases). V lost 1 base to trimming and J lost 6 bases, with 16 bases between them. The CDR3 totals 16 residues. Per germline, CDR1 SEHNR and CDR2 FQNEAQ (reference sequence).

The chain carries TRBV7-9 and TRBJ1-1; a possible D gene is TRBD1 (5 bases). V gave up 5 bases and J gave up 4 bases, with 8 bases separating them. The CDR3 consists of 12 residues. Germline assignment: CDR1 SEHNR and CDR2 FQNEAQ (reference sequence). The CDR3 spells CASSHGGTEAFF. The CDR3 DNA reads TGTGCCAGCAGCCATGGGGGCACTGAAGCTTTCTTT.

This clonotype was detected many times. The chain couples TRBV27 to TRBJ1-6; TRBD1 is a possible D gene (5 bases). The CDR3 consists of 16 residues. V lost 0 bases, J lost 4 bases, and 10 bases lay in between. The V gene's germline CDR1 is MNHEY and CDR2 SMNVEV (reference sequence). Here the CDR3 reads CASSLSPGWYNSPLHF. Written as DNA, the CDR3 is TGTGCCAGCAGTTTATCCCCAGGGTGGTATAATTCACCCCTCCACTTT.

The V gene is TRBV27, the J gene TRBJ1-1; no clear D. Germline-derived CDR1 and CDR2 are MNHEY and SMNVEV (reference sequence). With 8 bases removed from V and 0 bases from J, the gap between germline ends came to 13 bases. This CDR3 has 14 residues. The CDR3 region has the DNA TGTGCCAGCCTAAACCGCGGTATGAACACTGAAGCTTTCTTT. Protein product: CASLNRGMNTEAFF.

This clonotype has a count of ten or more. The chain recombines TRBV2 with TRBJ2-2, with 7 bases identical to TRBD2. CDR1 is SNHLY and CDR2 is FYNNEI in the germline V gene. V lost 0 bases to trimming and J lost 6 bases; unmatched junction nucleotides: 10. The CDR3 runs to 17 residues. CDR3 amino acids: CASSEAVGGLDSGELFF. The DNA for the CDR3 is TGTGCCAGCAGTGAAGCCGTGGGAGGGCTTGACTCCGGGGAGCTGTTTTTT.

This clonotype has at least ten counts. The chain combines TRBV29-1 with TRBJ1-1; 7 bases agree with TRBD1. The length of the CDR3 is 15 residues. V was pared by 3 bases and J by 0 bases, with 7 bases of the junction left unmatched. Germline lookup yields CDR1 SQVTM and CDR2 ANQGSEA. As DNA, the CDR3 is TGCAGCGTTGATTTTCCGGGACAGATGAACACTGAAGCTTTCTTT. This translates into CSVDFPGQMNTEAFF.

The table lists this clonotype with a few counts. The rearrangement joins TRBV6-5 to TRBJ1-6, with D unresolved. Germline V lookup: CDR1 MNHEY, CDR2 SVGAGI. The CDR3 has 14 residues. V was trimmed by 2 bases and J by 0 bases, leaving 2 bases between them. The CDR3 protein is CASSYTSYNSPLHF. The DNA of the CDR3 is TGTGCCAGCAGTTACACCTCCTATAATTCACCCCTCCACTTT.

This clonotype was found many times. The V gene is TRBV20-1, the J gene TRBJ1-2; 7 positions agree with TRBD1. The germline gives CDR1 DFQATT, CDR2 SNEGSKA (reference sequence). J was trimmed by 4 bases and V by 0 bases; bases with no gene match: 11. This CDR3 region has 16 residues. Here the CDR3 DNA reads TGCAGTGCTAGAGATGTGACCGGACAGGCGAGCTATGGCTACACCTTC. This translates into CSARDVTGQASYGYTF.

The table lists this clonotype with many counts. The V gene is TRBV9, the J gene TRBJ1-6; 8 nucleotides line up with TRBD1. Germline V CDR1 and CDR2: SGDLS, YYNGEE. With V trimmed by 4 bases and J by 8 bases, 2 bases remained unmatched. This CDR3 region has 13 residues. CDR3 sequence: CASSHRGDSPLHF. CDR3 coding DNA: TGTGCCAGCAGCCACAGGGGGGATTCACCCCTCCACTTT.

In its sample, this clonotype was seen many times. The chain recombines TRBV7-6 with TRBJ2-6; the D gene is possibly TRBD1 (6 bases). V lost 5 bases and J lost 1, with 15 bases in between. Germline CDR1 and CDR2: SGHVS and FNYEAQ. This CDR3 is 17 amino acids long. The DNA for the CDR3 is TGTGCCAGCAGCCCCTTCCAGGGGATATCTGGGGCCAACGTCCTGACTTTC. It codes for CASSPFQGISGANVLTF.